This is a list of T cell receptor beta chains from one sample in a study of shared clonotypes between healthy human individuals. The protocol was immunoSEQ multiplex PCR, while the TCRdb copy is restricted to in-frame clones and leaves out a portion. The profile shows roughly 1,000,000 clones, roughly 74% of them singletons. Material for sequencing was memory CD4+ T cells from PBMCs. The receptors come from a man aged 18 to 29 in good health. Some clones in this sample may be carry-over from other donors' samples. The CDR3 runs from the conserved cysteine through the conserved F or W. A D gene is named only where the DNA matches it firmly. Where a row states a size, it is once, few, many or the class of an expanded clone; other rows omit it.

length	V	J	size	D	CDR3	DNA
15	TRBV7-2	TRBJ1-5	NA	TRBD1	CASSSGQGSNQPQHF	TGTGCCAGCAGCAGTGGACAGGGGAGCAATCAGCCCCAGCATTTT
13	TRBV18	TRBJ2-7	few	NA	CASSPLETGEQYF	TGTGCCAGCTCACCACTCGAGACAGGCGAGCAGTACTTC
15	TRBV5-4	TRBJ2-1	many	TRBD2	CASSSGTSVYNEQFF	TGTGCCAGCAGCTCCGGGACTAGCGTTTACAATGAGCAGTTCTTC
12	TRBV10-3	TRBJ2-1	few	NA	CAISEQYNEQFF	TGTGCCATCAGTGAACAGTACAATGAGCAGTTCTTC
12	TRBV5-6	TRBJ1-2	NA	NA	CASSLEGGGYTF	TGTGCCAGCAGCCTGGAGGGAGGTGGCTACACCTTC
11	TRBV6-1	TRBJ1-1	few	NA	CASTVSAEAFF	TGTGCCAGCACTGTGTCGGCAGAAGCTTTCTTT
12	TRBV30	TRBJ1-3	NA	NA	CAWQESGNTIYF	TGTGCCTGGCAGGAATCTGGAAACACCATATATTTT
13	TRBV6-5	TRBJ2-7	NA	NA	CASRRDKLYEQYF	TGTGCCAGCCGAAGGGACAAACTTTACGAGCAGTACTTC
16	TRBV27	TRBJ2-3	once	NA	CASSSKAELPTDTQYF	TGTGCCAGCAGTTCAAAAGCGGAGTTACCCACAGATACGCAGTATTTT
14	TRBV28	TRBJ1-3	NA	TRBD1	CASSGGGSGNTIYF	TGTGCCAGCTCAGGGGGGGGATCTGGAAACACCATATATTTT
14	TRBV2	TRBJ2-2	NA	NA	CASGERLDTGELFF	TGTGCCAGCGGTGAGAGATTGGACACCGGGGAGCTGTTTTTT
14	TRBV10-3	TRBJ1-2	once	NA	CAISSGTANYGYTF	TGTGCCATCAGTTCCGGGACGGCGAACTATGGCTACACCTTC
16	TRBV28	TRBJ1-5	NA	TRBD1	CASSPGGYRGQQPQHF	TGTGCCAGCAGCCCAGGGGGATACAGGGGGCAACAGCCCCAGCATTTT
14	TRBV6-6	TRBJ2-1	NA	TRBD2	CASSYGLGHNEQFF	TGTGCCAGCAGTTACGGACTAGGGCACAATGAGCAGTTCTTC
16	TRBV21-1	TRBJ2-7	NA	NA	CASSRRKSRWGYEQYF	TGTGCCAGCAGCCGGCGGAAGTCCAGGTGGGGCTACGAGCAGTACTTC
15	TRBV7-8	TRBJ1-4	NA	NA	CASSLVPVYNEKLFF	TGTGCCAGCAGCTTAGTCCCGGTCTATAATGAAAAACTGTTTTTT
15	TRBV25-1	TRBJ2-6	NA	NA	CASSVGGSGANVLTF	TGTGCCAGCAGTGTGGGGGGCTCTGGGGCCAACGTCCTGACTTTC
13	TRBV7-2	TRBJ2-2	NA	NA	CASSFKGTGELFF	TGTGCCAGCAGCTTTAAAGGTACCGGGGAGCTGTTTTTT
16	TRBV28	TRBJ1-4	once	NA	CASSLKTYRAYEKLFF	TGTGCCAGCAGTTTGAAGACTTACAGGGCGTATGAAAAACTGTTTTTT
15	TRBV28	TRBJ2-3	once	NA	CASSMRTAYTDTQYF	TGTGCCAGCAGTATGCGGACAGCCTACACAGATACGCAGTATTTT
16	TRBV9	TRBJ2-7	once	TRBD1	CASSPPGGQGSREQYF	TGTGCCAGCAGCCCCCCGGGGGGACAGGGAAGTAGGGAGCAGTACTTC
13	TRBV9	TRBJ2-2	NA	NA	CASSAPNGGELFF	TGTGCCAGCAGTGCTCCCAATGGCGGGGAGCTGTTTTTT
13	TRBV18	TRBJ1-2	NA	NA	CASSPGGVQGYTF	TGTGCCAGCTCGCCGGGAGGGGTCCAAGGCTACACCTTC
13	TRBV7-9	TRBJ2-7	few	NA	CASSWSAVGEQYF	TGTGCCAGCAGCTGGTCTGCCGTGGGGGAGCAGTACTTC
13	TRBV5-6	TRBJ2-1	few	NA	CASHTPGANEQFF	TGTGCCAGTCACACACCGGGGGCCAATGAGCAGTTCTTC
16	TRBV5-6	TRBJ1-5	NA	TRBD1	CASSLGTGGASQPQHF	TGTGCCAGCAGCTTGGGGACAGGGGGCGCGTCTCAGCCCCAGCATTTT
16	TRBV12-5	TRBJ1-1	NA	NA	CASGFGGGGRNTEAFF	TGTGCTAGTGGTTTTGGGGGAGGAGGCCGGAACACTGAAGCTTTCTTT
15	TRBV18	TRBJ2-1	NA	TRBD2	CASSPPSGSRNEQFF	TGTGCCAGCTCACCACCTAGCGGGAGTAGGAATGAGCAGTTCTTC
13	TRBV6-6	TRBJ2-7	NA	NA	CASSYAGFYEQYF	TGTGCCAGCAGTTACGCCGGCTTCTACGAGCAGTACTTC
16	TRBV15	TRBJ1-2	NA	NA	CATSRDRGAQLYGYTF	TGTGCCACCAGCAGAGATCGGGGCGCGCAACTCTATGGCTACACCTTC
14	TRBV6-5	TRBJ2-1	NA	NA	CASSGRDRYNEQFF	TGTGCCAGCAGTGGAAGAGACCGATACAATGAGCAGTTCTTC
15	TRBV23-1	TRBJ2-1	NA	TRBD2	CASSQSAGGQNEQFF	TGCGCCAGCAGTCAATCAGCGGGAGGTCAGAATGAGCAGTTCTTC
11	TRBV29-1	TRBJ2-1	NA	NA	CSVLGLNEQFF	TGCAGCGTCTTGGGCCTGAATGAGCAGTTCTTC
14	TRBV15	TRBJ2-5	many	TRBD1	CATSNRTGSRTQYF	TGTGCCACCAGCAACCGGACAGGGTCTAGGACCCAGTACTTC
16	TRBV28	TRBJ2-7	NA	NA	CASSGGGLAVSYEQYF	TGTGCCAGCAGTGGGGGGGGCCTGGCCGTCTCCTACGAGCAGTACTTC
13	TRBV27	TRBJ1-5	few	NA	CASSTNSNQPQHF	TGTGCCAGCAGCACAAATAGCAATCAGCCCCAGCATTTT
12	TRBV2	TRBJ1-2	many	NA	CASSDRGYGYTF	TGTGCCAGCAGTGACAGGGGCTATGGCTACACCTTC
17	TRBV7-3	TRBJ2-1	NA	TRBD2	CASSLPGTSGRMNEQFF	TGTGCCAGCAGCCTTCCCGGGACTAGCGGGAGGATGAATGAGCAGTTCTTC
14	TRBV11-2	TRBJ2-3	NA	NA	CASSLGPRSDTQYF	TGTGCCAGCAGCTTAGGCCCCAGGTCAGATACGCAGTATTTT
15	TRBV6-5	TRBJ1-5	NA	NA	CASSPTDGSNQPQHF	TGTGCCAGCAGTCCCACGGACGGGAGCAATCAGCCCCAGCATTTT
16	TRBV5-1	TRBJ2-2	many	TRBD2	CASSLAGGTNTGELFF	TGCGCCAGCAGCCTAGCGGGAGGGACGAACACCGGGGAGCTGTTTTTT
15	TRBV5-4	TRBJ1-1	NA	NA	CASSLRQGVNTEAFF	TGTGCCAGCAGCTTGCGTCAGGGTGTGAACACTGAAGCTTTCTTT
11	TRBV29-1	TRBJ2-1	NA	TRBD1	CSVELQGAKFF	TGCAGCGTTGAATTGCAGGGGGCAAAGTTCTTC
14	TRBV27	TRBJ2-1	few	NA	CASSLSGLAGEQFF	TGTGCCAGCAGTTTATCCGGGCTAGCCGGAGAGCAGTTCTTC
15	TRBV19	TRBJ2-1	few	NA	CASSFDRSSYNEQFF	TGTGCCAGTAGTTTCGACAGGAGCTCCTACAATGAGCAGTTCTTC
15	TRBV5-4	TRBJ2-5	NA	TRBD2	CASSLGLAGQETQYF	TGTGCCAGCAGCCTCGGACTAGCGGGCCAAGAGACCCAGTACTTC
16	TRBV11-3	TRBJ2-1	NA	TRBD2	CASSFGLAGSSNEQFF	TGTGCCAGCAGCTTTGGACTAGCGGGATCCTCCAATGAGCAGTTCTTC
14	TRBV6-6	TRBJ2-7	NA	NA	CARDARDSSYEQYF	TGTGCCAGAGACGCGCGGGACAGTAGTTACGAGCAGTACTTC
10	TRBV29-1	TRBJ2-5	once	NA	CSVRMETQYF	TGCAGCGTTAGAATGGAGACCCAGTACTTC
14	TRBV7-6	TRBJ2-7	NA	NA	CASSADPERPRQYF	TGTGCCAGCAGCGCAGACCCCGAGAGACCCCGGCAGTACTTC
14	TRBV29-1	TRBJ2-3	NA	TRBD2	CSGGTSGSTDTQYF	TGCAGCGGCGGGACTAGCGGGAGTACAGATACGCAGTATTTT
15	TRBV7-2	TRBJ1-1	NA	NA	CASSLQAEGWAEAFF	TGTGCCAGCAGCCTGCAGGCCGAGGGTTGGGCTGAAGCTTTCTTT
16	TRBV6-1	TRBJ2-7	once	TRBD1	CASSVLPGQGPYEQYF	TGTGCCAGCAGTGTCTTACCGGGACAGGGCCCCTACGAGCAGTACTTC
13	TRBV5-6	TRBJ1-5	NA	NA	CASSPGRNQPQHF	TGTGCCAGCAGCCCCGGACGGAATCAGCCCCAGCATTTT
16	TRBV4-1	TRBJ1-3	NA	NA	CASSQDPRSSGNTIYF	TGCGCCAGCAGCCAAGATCCCCGGAGCTCTGGAAACACCATATATTTT